This T cell receptor (beta chain) was retrieved from a study of long-term antiretroviral therapy in people with HIV. Version v3.0 of the immunoSEQ assay ran at survey level. Sequenced by immunoSEQ multiplex PCR; TCRdb stores in-frame clones only, minus some. The sample has tens of thousands of clones; 94% are singletons. Every donor had one or more pre-ART and two or more post-ART PBMC samples. Germline values: CDR1 SGHNT, CDR2 YYREEE (reference sequence). The CDR3 is 16 amino acids. V trimming: 3 bases; J trimming: 0 bases; junction bases outside the gene matches: 5. Sample: unsorted PBMCs, taken 4.1 years after starting antiretroviral therapy. The receptor comes from a woman between 50 and 59 years old with HIV. The rearrangement joins TRBV5-4 to TRBJ2-1; 8 nucleotides line up with TRBD2. The CDR3 DNA reads TGTGCCAGCAGCTCAAGCGGGGGCCACTCCTACAATGAGCAGTTCTTC. As protein: CASSSSGGHSYNEQFF.